The 13 T cell receptor beta chains listed next were all sequenced from one sample in a study of T cells in Graves' hyperthyroidism and ophthalmopathy. Researchers amplified the TCR beta CDR3 regions from RNA transcripts. Initially, a first-round RT-PCR of the TCR CDR3 employed the HTBI primer set. TCRdb reprocessed the multiplex PCR reads via MiXCR and lists one record per CDR3 protein. This sample yields over 200,000 distinct CDR3 sequences, of which 15% to 20% are seen a single time; about 48% belongs to the top ten. The material sequenced was blood. These receptors all stem from a man aged 35 to 55 with Graves' hyperthyroidism.

J is TRBJ2-3 and V is TRBV3-1; a possible D gene is TRBD2 (5 bases). The V end was cut by 1 base, the J end by 4 bases, with 9 bases between. The CDR3 spans 14 residues. CDR1 LGHDT and CDR2 YNNKEL come from the germline V gene (reference sequence). This CDR3 is CASSQGAGADTQYF. The CDR3 region has the DNA TGTGCCAGCAGCCAAGGTGCCGGGGCAGATACGCAGTATTTT.

The sample holds one count of this clonotype. V and J are TRBV19 and TRBJ2-1; D uncertain. CDR3 size: 14 residues. Looked up from germline, CDR1 is LNHDA and CDR2 is SQIVND (reference sequence). The CDR3 DNA follows: TGTGTCCACACACCCGGCAGTTTCTACAATGAGCAGTTCTTC. Translating gives CVHTPGSFYNEQFF. Full variable domain (missing parts from reference TRBV19 and TRBJ2-1): DGGITQSPKYLFRKEGQNVTLSCEQNLNHDAMYWYRQDPGQGLRLIYYSQIVNDFQKGDIAEGYSVSREKKESFPLTVTSAQKNPTAFYLCVHTPGSFYNEQFFGPGTRLTVL.

The V gene is TRBV5-1, the J gene TRBJ2-5; D possibly matches TRBD1 or TRBD2 (5 bases each). Trimming removed 4 bases from V and 1 base from J, with 14 bases in between. This CDR3 contains 15 residues. Germline CDR1 SGHRS, CDR2 YFSETQ. Here the CDR3 DNA reads TGCGCCAGCAGCCTCCGGGGCAACATCCAAGAGACCCAGTACTTC. Translation gives CASSLRGNIQETQYF.

The V call is TRBV7-2, the J call TRBJ2-5; 10 nucleotides line up with TRBD2. Germline assignment: CDR1 SGHTA and CDR2 FQGNSA. The CDR3 contains 16 residues. J was trimmed by 5 bases and V by 1 base; bases with no gene match: 7. Here the CDR3 reads CASSLGLAGVGETQYF. CDR3 nucleotides: TGTGCCAGCAGCTTAGGGCTAGCGGGGGTGGGGGAGACCCAGTACTTC.

This clonotype has at least ten counts. The V call is TRBV5-1, the J call TRBJ2-5; 8 bases match TRBD2. V was clipped by 4 bases and J by 2 bases; unmatched bases: 7. Germline CDR1 and CDR2: SGHRS and YFSETQ. CDR3 length equals 15 residues. CDR3 coding DNA: TGCGCCAGCAGCCACACGGGACTAGAACAAGAGACCCAGTACTTC. Amino acid sequence: CASSHTGLEQETQYF.

In this sample, this clonotype turned up many times. V and J are TRBV2 and TRBJ2-3; 10 bases are shared with TRBD2. The CDR3 has 16 amino acids. The germline V gene encodes CDR1 SNHLY and CDR2 FYNNEI. The V gene end was trimmed by 8 bases and the J gene end by 4 bases; junction bases not matched to a gene: 12. The CDR3 sequence: CASRESGGAGADTQYF. The CDR3 DNA is TGTGCCAGCCGAGAAAGCGGGGGGGCCGGGGCAGATACGCAGTATTTT.

The table lists this clonotype with many counts. The genes are TRBV6-2 or TRBV6-3 and TRBJ2-7; D might be TRBD2 (5 bases). The V end was cut by 6 bases, the J end by 2 bases, with 8 bases between. This CDR3 is built from 12 residues. Looked up from germline, CDR1 is MNHEY and CDR2 is SVGEGT. The CDR3 spells CASRPRAYEQYF. Here the CDR3 DNA reads TGTGCCAGCAGACCGAGGGCCTACGAGCAGTACTTC.

The chain has TRBV28 and TRBJ1-1, with 9 bases identical to TRBD1. Germline V gene data show CDR1 as MDHEN and CDR2 as SYDVKM. V lost 4 bases to trimming and J lost 3 bases; unmatched junction nucleotides: 3. This CDR3 has 14 residues. The chain's CDR3 is CASSWDRADTEAFF. As DNA, the CDR3 is TGTGCCAGCAGTTGGGACAGGGCGGACACTGAAGCTTTCTTT.

This rearrangement joins TRBV20-1 to TRBJ1-6, with 8 nucleotides matching TRBD1. Trimming at V came to 3 bases and at J to 7 bases, leaving 2 bases not matched to a gene. Germline-derived CDR1 and CDR2 are DFQATT and SNEGSKA (reference sequence). This CDR3 comprises 13 residues. The CDR3 reads CSARGQENSPLHF. In DNA, the CDR3 is TGCAGTGCTAGGGGACAGGAAAATTCACCCCTCCACTTT.

The chain employs TRBV5-1 and TRBJ2-7, with D maybe TRBD1 (6 bases). This CDR3 spans 13 amino acids. From germline, CDR1 is SGHRS and CDR2 YFSETQ. The ends were cut back, 2 bases at V and 6 bases at J, with 12 bases in the middle. For the CDR3, the DNA is TGCGCCAGCAGCTTAAACTGGGGGCTCGAGCAGTACTTC. Residues: CASSLNWGLEQYF.

In this sample, this clonotype turned up many times. This chain links TRBV12-5 with TRBJ1-2; D is perhaps TRBD1 (6 bases). V was cut by 9 bases and J by 7 bases, with 15 bases left in between. The CDR3 length is 12 residues. From germline, CDR1 is LGHNT and CDR2 FRNRAP. CDR3 in DNA: TGTGCTAGGATCAGGACAGTGGGTGGCTACACCTTC. It yields the protein CARIRTVGGYTF.

This clonotype came up many times. The V and J genes are TRBV18 and TRBJ2-1; TRBD1 aligns across 7 bases. Germline V lookup: CDR1 KGHSH, CDR2 LQKENI. Trimming removed 3 bases from V and 1 base from J; junction bases left unmatched: 0. The CDR3 runs to 14 residues. CDR3 DNA: TGTGCCAGCTCACCGGACAGGTCCTACAATGAGCAGTTCTTC. This gives the protein CASSPDRSYNEQFF.

This clonotype has a handful of counts. The chain links TRBV4-3 to TRBJ2-1; weak D call: TRBD1 (5 bases). The V end lost 2 bases, the J end lost 8 bases, and 16 bases lay between the germline ends. The CDR3 length is 15 residues. Germline V CDR1 and CDR2: LGHNA, YSLEER. The CDR3 nucleotides read TGCGCCAGCAGCCAAAAAGCAGGACAAATTCATGAGCAGTTCTTC. This gives the protein CASSQKAGQIHEQFF.